The 24 T cell receptor beta chains below were found in one sample sequenced in a study of cytotoxic CD8 clonotypes in ibrutinib-treated CLL. Data came from immunoSEQ multiplex PCR; TCRdb stores just in-frame clones and leaves some out. The sample shows about 200,000 clones, approximately 72% of them seen only once. Sample: PBMCs, taken after 24 months of ibrutinib treatment. These receptor sequences come from a human donor with chronic lymphocytic leukemia.

V and J are TRBV9 and TRBJ1-1; no reliable D call. Trimming left V 0 bases short and J 4 bases short, with 7 bases between. Germline V gene sequence: CDR1 SGDLS, CDR2 YYNGEE. CDR3 size: 13 residues. The CDR3 here is CASSVVRATEAFF. CDR3 nucleotide sequence: TGTGCCAGCAGCGTAGTAAGGGCCACTGAAGCTTTCTTT.

The chain carries TRBV29-1 and TRBJ1-1; 8 nucleotides match TRBD1. Trimming at V came to 7 bases and at J to 1 base, leaving 8 bases not matched to a gene. The CDR3 runs to 14 residues. The germline V gene has CDR1 SQVTM and CDR2 ANQGSEA. CDR3 sequence: CSARQGSGNTEAFF. The DNA for the CDR3 is TGCAGCGCAAGACAGGGGAGCGGGAACACTGAAGCTTTCTTT.

The V gene is TRBV6-5, the J gene TRBJ2-5; D perhaps matches TRBD2 (5 bases). Germline loops: CDR1 MNHEY, CDR2 SVGAGI. V lost 5 bases and J lost 0, with 10 bases in between. The length of the CDR3 is 14 residues. The CDR3 loop reads CASSQRGYQETQYF. The CDR3 DNA reads as TGTGCCAGCAGTCAACGCGGGTACCAAGAGACCCAGTACTTC.

This clone has only a few counts. V gene TRBV11-2 combines with J gene TRBJ1-2; the D is unclear. The CDR3 covers 15 residues. The germline V and J ends were trimmed by 2 bases and 2 bases, with 12 bases remaining between them. The germline gives CDR1 SGHAT, CDR2 FQNNGV. The CDR3 is CASSLRAGWNYGYTF. CDR3 coding DNA: TGTGCCAGCAGCTTAAGAGCAGGTTGGAACTATGGCTACACCTTC.

The CDR3 is CASSFTGLAPKYEQYF. The CDR3, as DNA: TGTGCCAGCAGCTTCACTGGACTAGCACCCAAATACGAGCAGTACTTC. J is TRBJ2-7 and V is TRBV7-9; 8 nucleotides match TRBD2. This CDR3 spans 16 amino acids. Losses at the gene ends were 3 bases for V and 4 bases for J; bases not matched to a gene: 11. Germline CDR1 reads SEHNR; CDR2 reads FQNEAQ (reference sequence).

The genes are TRBV4-2 and TRBJ2-5, with D maybe TRBD1 (7 bases). Germline V lookup: CDR1 LGHNA, CDR2 YNFKEQ. V was trimmed by 0 bases and J by 5 bases, leaving 13 bases between them. CDR3 length: 15 amino acids. CDR3 DNA: TGTGCCAGCAGCCAAGATTTACAGGGGAGGGAGACCCAGTACTTC. Encoded protein: CASSQDLQGRETQYF.

The genes are TRBV7-9 and TRBJ1-2; TRBD1 matches 7 bases. CDR1 and CDR2 from the germline V gene are SEHNR and FQNEAQ (reference sequence). The CDR3 contains 16 residues. V was clipped by 4 bases and J by 0 bases; unmatched bases: 8. As DNA, the CDR3 is TGTGCCAGCAGCTCGTGGGACAGACTATCTAACTATGGCTACACCTTC. Translation gives CASSSWDRLSNYGYTF.

This rearrangement joins TRBV28 to TRBJ1-5; D gene uncertain. Germline V gene data show CDR1 as MDHEN and CDR2 as SYDVKM. Between the trimmed V and J ends, which lost 8 bases and 6 bases, there was a span of 17 bases. This CDR3 is 14 amino acids long. CDR3 region: CASETASIFQPQHF. The CDR3 region has the DNA TGTGCCAGCGAAACTGCCTCAATCTTTCAGCCCCAGCATTTT.

The CDR3 region is CASSFPPGRTTPYNEQFF. The CDR3 DNA is TGTGCCAGCAGTTTCCCTCCGGGACGGACCACACCCTACAATGAGCAGTTCTTC. The chain couples TRBV27 to TRBJ2-1, with D possibly called TRBD1 or TRBD2 (5 bases each). The length of the CDR3 is 18 residues. Germline CDR1 is MNHEY and CDR2 is SMNVEV (reference sequence). V gave up 3 bases and J gave up 2 bases, with 20 bases separating them.

This chain links TRBV30 with TRBJ2-1; D gene uncertain. Trimming took off 2 bases at V and 2 bases at J, with 13 bases between the two ends. Germline CDR1 is GTSNPN and CDR2 is SVGIG (reference sequence). The length of the CDR3 is 15 residues. CDR3: CAWSRGAKPYNEQFF. CDR3 coding DNA: TGTGCCTGGAGTCGTGGAGCGAAACCCTACAATGAGCAGTTCTTC.

The chain combines TRBV11-3 with TRBJ2-1, with a tentative D call TRBD2 (5 bases). V lost 5 bases and J 6 bases, leaving 11 bases between the germline ends. The germline V gene has CDR1 SGHNT and CDR2 YENEEA. This CDR3 contains 13 residues. CDR3 amino acids: CASSQDYRNEQFF. CDR3 DNA sequence: TGTGCCAGCAGCCAAGACTACCGCAATGAGCAGTTCTTC.

This clone was observed a few times. The chain links TRBV11-2 to TRBJ2-3, with D uncertain. From germline, CDR1 is SGHAT and CDR2 FQNNGV. This CDR3 contains 12 residues. V lost 5 bases, J lost 4 bases, and 7 bases lay in between. This CDR3 reads CASSQAADTQYF. The CDR3 DNA is TGTGCCAGCAGCCAGGCGGCAGATACGCAGTATTTT.

The chain uses TRBV27 and TRBJ2-7, with 7 bases identical to TRBD2. The CDR3 extends over 15 amino acids. J was trimmed by 3 bases and V by 4 bases; bases with no gene match: 9. Germline loops: CDR1 MNHEY, CDR2 SMNVEV (reference sequence). The DNA for the CDR3 is TGTGCCAGCAGTTGGGGTAGCGGGTCTGACTACGAGCAGTACTTC. This codes for CASSWGSGSDYEQYF.

The sample holds a few counts of this clone. V usage is TRBV10-3 and J usage is TRBJ2-1; D gene uncertain. V gave up 0 bases and J gave up 2 bases, with 5 bases separating them. From germline, CDR1 is ENHRY and CDR2 SYGVKD. CDR3 length: 14 amino acids. The CDR3 coding sequence is TGTGCCATCAGTGAGTCGGCGACCTACAATGAGCAGTTCTTC. Protein sequence: CAISESATYNEQFF.

The V call is TRBV7-8, the J call TRBJ2-6; D ambiguous. CDR3 length equals 15 residues. Germline V gene data show CDR1 as SGHVS and CDR2 as FQNEAQ. V lost 1 base to trimming and J lost 3 bases, with 7 bases between them. The CDR3 is CASSLDRIGANVLTF. The DNA of the CDR3 is TGTGCCAGCAGCTTAGATCGAATTGGGGCCAACGTCCTGACTTTC.

The V call is TRBV5-6, the J call TRBJ2-3; 14 bases are a match to TRBD2. The CDR3 sequence is 16 residues long. V trimming: 3 bases; J trimming: 5 bases; junction bases outside the gene matches: 5. Germline lookup yields CDR1 SGHDT and CDR2 YYEEEE. CDR3 bases: TGTGCCAGCAGCTACTCCGGGACTAGCGGGAGAGATACGCAGTATTTT. This translates into CASSYSGTSGRDTQYF.

The chain is built from TRBV5-1 and TRBJ2-7; the D call may be TRBD1 or TRBD2 (6 bases each). The V gene's germline CDR1 is SGHRS and CDR2 YFSETQ. Trimming shortened V by 0 bases and J by 3 bases, and 16 bases separated the two germline ends. The CDR3 runs to 16 residues. The CDR3 sequence: CASSLAGGGGGYEQYF. The CDR3 DNA sequence: TGCGCCAGCAGCTTGGCCGGGGGTGGGGGCGGCTACGAGCAGTACTTC.

The chain couples TRBV7-2 to TRBJ2-2; 8 bases fit TRBD2. This CDR3 has 14 residues. The V and J ends lost 5 bases and 4 bases, in that order; junction bases with no gene match: 3. Germline lookup yields CDR1 SGHTA and CDR2 FQGNSA. The DNA of the CDR3 is TGTGCCAGCAGCGTGACTAGCGCCACCGGGGAGCTGTTTTTT. This encodes CASSVTSATGELFF. The whole variable domain, remainder taken from reference TRBV7-2 and TRBJ2-2, is GAGVSQSPSNKVTEKGKDVELRCDPISGHTALYWYRQSLGQGLEFLIYFQGNSAPDKSGLPSDRFSAERTGGSVSTLTIQRTQQEDSAVYLCASSVTSATGELFFGEGSRLTVL.

This clone was counted between two and nine times. The chain links TRBV7-2 to TRBJ2-7; the D is unclear. Trimming cost V 7 bases and J 7 bases, with 17 bases left between them. This CDR3 contains 13 residues. Germline CDR1 reads SGHTA; CDR2 reads FQGNSA. Written as DNA, the CDR3 is TGTGCCAGCACCCGTGGAACAGACTTAGAGCAGTACTTC. Its translation is CASTRGTDLEQYF.

The V and J genes are TRBV19 and TRBJ2-1; D is perhaps TRBD1 or TRBD2 (5 bases each). Germline V gives CDR1 LNHDA, CDR2 SQIVND (reference sequence). V was clipped by 5 bases and J by 9 bases, with 14 bases between them. CDR3 length: 13 amino acids. Written as DNA, the CDR3 is TGTGCCAGTAGTCTCCTCGGTGGGGGTGAGCAGTTCTTC. Protein sequence: CASSLLGGGEQFF.

V usage is TRBV27 and J usage is TRBJ1-5; D uncertain. Germline loops: CDR1 MNHEY, CDR2 SMNVEV (reference sequence). This CDR3 has 14 amino acids. Between the trimmed V and J ends, which lost 3 bases and 6 bases, there was a span of 12 bases. The CDR3 spells CASSFLGEGQPQHF. The CDR3 region has the DNA TGTGCCAGCAGTTTTCTGGGAGAGGGTCAGCCCCAGCATTTT.

The chain is built from TRBV2 and TRBJ2-7; 7 positions agree with TRBD2. The J segment lost 3 bases and the V segment lost 6 bases, leaving 23 bases of the junction unmatched. The CDR3 consists of 19 residues. CDR1 and CDR2 (germline): SNHLY, FYNNEI. CDR3 residues: CASRGGRRTSGNSDYEQYF. As DNA, the CDR3 is TGTGCCAGCAGGGGGGGACGGCGGACTAGTGGTAATAGTGACTACGAGCAGTACTTC.

V is TRBV5-4 and J is TRBJ2-1; the match to TRBD2 covers 14 bases. CDR1 and CDR2 (germline): SGHNT, YYREEE (reference sequence). CDR3 length: 16 residues. V dropped 0 bases and J dropped 5; count of bases not matched to a gene: 1. The CDR3 DNA sequence: TGTGCCAGCAGCTTGGGACTAGCGGGAGGGGACAATGAGCAGTTCTTC. Its translation: CASSLGLAGGDNEQFF.

The J gene is TRBJ2-1, the V gene TRBV5-4; 9 bases align to TRBD2. The CDR3 covers 14 residues. Germline assignment: CDR1 SGHNT and CDR2 YYREEE (reference sequence). V lost 0 bases, J lost 7 bases, and 2 bases stayed unmatched. The DNA for the CDR3 is TGTGCCAGCAGCTTGGGACTAGCGGCAAATGAGCAGTTCTTC. Translating it yields CASSLGLAANEQFF.